This is a list of T cell receptor beta chains from one sample in a study of control samples from healthy donors and cancer patients. Libraries were prepared by immunoSEQ multiplex PCR; TCRdb keeps only in-frame clonotypes and omits some of them. The table records around 180,000 clones, 88% of them present only once. Sequenced: blood. All receptors derive from a woman in her twenties or thirties in good health. The CDR3 runs from the conserved cysteine through the conserved F or W. A D gene is named only where the DNA matches it firmly. For some rows the clone size is stated as once, few or many, or as a class when expanded; others skip it.

D,V,size,J,CDR3,DNA
TRBD1,TRBV7-2,few,TRBJ2-2,CASSYYRGSGELFF,TGTGCCAGCAGCTACTACAGGGGTTCCGGGGAGCTGTTTTTT
TRBD2,TRBV5-4,-,TRBJ2-5,CATGGTSGDQETQYF,TGTGCCACCGGGGGGACTAGCGGGGACCAAGAGACCCAGTACTTC
-,TRBV28,-,TRBJ1-1,CASSLGEGREAFF,TGTGCCAGCAGTTTAGGCGAGGGGCGGGAAGCTTTCTTT
-,TRBV12-3/TRBV12-4,-,TRBJ1-2,CASSFDGNYGYTF,TGTGCCAGCAGTTTTGACGGAAACTATGGCTACACCTTC
TRBD1,TRBV9,-,TRBJ1-6,CASSAADRGNSPLHF,TGTGCCAGCAGCGCCGCCGACAGGGGGAATTCACCCCTCCACTTT
-,TRBV7-9,-,TRBJ1-6,CASSLDRGRSPLHF,TGTGCCAGCAGCTTAGATCGGGGACGTTCACCCCTCCACTTT
-,TRBV5-1,-,TRBJ1-6,CASSSGQPNSPLHF,TGCGCCAGCAGCTCCGGACAGCCAAATTCACCCCTCCACTTT
TRBD1,TRBV4-1,-,TRBJ2-2,CASSQRGTGNWGTQAGELFF,TGCGCCAGCAGCCAGAGGGGGACAGGGAATTGGGGGACCCAAGCCGGGGAGCTGTTTTTT
-,TRBV24-1,-,TRBJ2-3,CATSAAGVAGRDPTDTQYF,TGTGCCACCAGTGCGGCAGGGGTAGCGGGCCGGGATCCCACAGATACGCAGTATTTT
-,TRBV6-5,-,TRBJ1-2,CASSYSMGGRSYTF,TGTGCCAGCAGTTACTCGATGGGGGGCAGGAGCTACACCTTC
-,TRBV29-1,-,TRBJ2-7,CSARGGSAYEQYF,TGCAGCGCCCGTGGGGGTTCGGCTTACGAGCAGTACTTC
-,TRBV24-1,-,TRBJ1-2,CATSDHSTGSGGYTF,TGTGCCACCAGTGATCATAGTACAGGGTCGGGTGGCTACACCTTC
-,TRBV9,-,TRBJ1-2,CASLGHLAGYTF,TGTGCCAGCCTGGGACACCTGGCGGGCTACACCTTC
TRBD1,TRBV5-1,few,TRBJ2-1,CASSLTGEVYNEQFF,TGCGCCAGCAGTTTGACAGGGGAGGTGTACAATGAGCAGTTCTTC
TRBD2,TRBV7-2,-,TRBJ2-7,CASSSGGTSGTYEQYF,TGTGCCAGCAGCTCGGGAGGGACTAGCGGTACCTACGAGCAGTACTTC
-,TRBV6-1,-,TRBJ2-1,CASSDPRGSGEYNEQFF,TGTGCCAGCAGTGACCCAAGGGGGAGCGGGGAGTACAATGAGCAGTTCTTC
-,TRBV24-1,-,TRBJ2-5,CATSGWGMELGQYF,TGTGCCACCAGTGGGTGGGGCATGGAGCTAGGCCAGTACTTC
-,TRBV5-5,-,TRBJ1-2,CASSPSTSGYTF,TGTGCCAGCAGCCCGAGCACATCCGGCTACACCTTC
-,TRBV2,-,TRBJ2-3,CASSLKAQYF,TGTGCCAGTAGTCTCAAGGCGCAGTATTTT
TRBD1,TRBV5-6,-,TRBJ1-6,CASSRRQGSSYNSPLHF,TGTGCCAGCAGCAGACGACAGGGCAGCTCCTATAATTCACCCCTCCACTTT
-,TRBV19,-,TRBJ2-2,CASSHPAVGAGELFF,TGTGCCAGTAGTCATCCCGCCGTAGGAGCCGGGGAGCTGTTTTTT
TRBD1,TRBV5-6,-,TRBJ1-6,CASSLDGTGDNSPLHF,TGTGCCAGCAGCTTAGACGGGACAGGGGATAATTCACCCCTCCACTTT
-,TRBV28,-,TRBJ2-3,CASSLTLSNTDTQYF,TGTGCCAGCAGTTTAACCCTGAGTAACACAGATACGCAGTATTTT
-,TRBV19,-,TRBJ2-7,CASSMGAPINGRPFYEQYF,TGTGCCAGTAGTATGGGGGCTCCTATTAACGGGAGGCCCTTCTACGAGCAGTACTTC
TRBD2,TRBV4-1,-,TRBJ2-2,CASSQDLLAGDTGELFF,TGCGCCAGCAGCCAAGATTTACTAGCGGGGGACACCGGGGAGCTGTTTTTT
-,TRBV5-4,-,TRBJ2-7,CASSGGRQSHEQYF,TGTGCCAGCAGCGGGGGCCGGCAGTCACACGAGCAGTACTTC
-,TRBV7-9,-,TRBJ2-3,CASSSWAAGTDTQYF,TGTGCCAGCAGCTCTTGGGCTGCCGGCACAGATACGCAGTATTTT
-,TRBV3-1/TRBV3-2,-,TRBJ2-5,CASTEMVNPGTQYF,TGTGCCAGCACCGAGATGGTCAATCCGGGGACCCAGTACTTC
-,TRBV13,few,TRBJ1-6,CASSLEGPSNSPLHF,TGTGCCAGCAGCTTAGAGGGACCCTCTAATTCACCCCTCCACTTT
-,TRBV19,-,TRBJ1-1,CASSISSGANTEAFF,TGTGCCAGTAGTATTTCTTCCGGGGCCAACACTGAAGCTTTCTTT
-,TRBV7-2,few,TRBJ1-5,CASSLDRTVDQPQHF,TGTGCCAGCAGCTTGGACAGAACGGTCGATCAGCCCCAGCATTTT
-,TRBV5-1,-,TRBJ1-2,CASSLRPDYGYTF,TGCGCCAGCAGCTTGCGCCCGGACTATGGCTACACCTTC
TRBD1,TRBV30,-,TRBJ1-1,CACQGASEAFF,TGTGCCTGCCAGGGGGCATCTGAAGCTTTCTTT
TRBD1,TRBV28,-,TRBJ1-1,CASSLTTGGNTEAFF,TGTGCCAGCAGTTTAACGACAGGGGGCAACACTGAAGCTTTCTTT
-,TRBV3-1/TRBV3-2,once,TRBJ2-3,CASSQGQGTDTQYF,TGTGCCAGCAGCCAAGGGCAGGGGACAGATACGCAGTATTTT
-,TRBV6-8,-,TRBJ1-4,CASSSGVPTTTNEKLFF,TGTGCCAGCAGCTCGGGGGTCCCTACTACAACTAATGAAAAACTGTTTTTT
TRBD2,TRBV24-1,-,TRBJ2-7,CATSAGGPGEQYF,TGTGCCACCTCAGCGGGAGGGCCGGGTGAGCAGTACTTC
TRBD2,TRBV5-6,few,TRBJ2-7,CASSWRTSGRRGDEQYF,TGTGCCAGCAGCTGGAGGACTAGCGGCAGGCGCGGGGACGAGCAGTACTTC
-,TRBV19,-,TRBJ2-5,CASSMRGVGTALGETQYF,TGTGCCAGTAGTATGAGGGGTGTTGGGACGGCCCTTGGGGAGACCCAGTACTTC
TRBD1,TRBV3-1/TRBV3-2,-,TRBJ1-1,CASSHGPGQGRVGTEAFF,TGTGCCAGCAGCCACGGGCCGGGACAGGGGAGGGTTGGGACTGAAGCTTTCTTT
-,TRBV5-4,-,TRBJ2-3,CASAGAPPDTQYF,TGTGCCAGTGCGGGCGCGCCCCCTGATACGCAGTATTTT
-,TRBV11-2,-,TRBJ1-3,CASSWFRGEYGNTIYF,TGTGCCAGCAGCTGGTTTCGGGGAGAGTACGGAAACACCATATATTTT
TRBD1,TRBV7-9,-,TRBJ1-4,CASSLKGAANEKLFF,TGTGCCAGCAGCTTAAAGGGGGCAGCTAATGAAAAACTGTTTTTT
-,TRBV27,-,TRBJ1-2,CASSFFREDGYTF,TGTGCCAGCAGTTTTTTTAGGGAGGATGGCTACACCTTC
-,TRBV6-6,-,TRBJ1-4,CASSEGRLDEKLFF,TGTGCCAGCAGCGAGGGGAGGTTGGATGAAAAACTGTTTTTT
-,TRBV29-1,-,TRBJ1-2,CSTPRGGGYGYTF,TGCAGCACCCCTCGGGGGGGTGGGTATGGCTACACCTTC
-,TRBV4-2,-,TRBJ1-6,CASSQDRRSPLHF,TGTGCCAGCAGCCAAGATCGTCGGTCACCCCTCCACTTT
-,TRBV15,-,TRBJ2-7,CATSRAGDSGGEQYF,TGTGCCACCAGCAGGGCCGGGGACTCTGGGGGGGAGCAGTACTTC
-,TRBV9,-,TRBJ1-2,CASSLDDYGYTF,TGTGCCAGCAGCCTGGACGACTATGGCTACACCTTC
TRBD2,TRBV7-2,-,TRBJ2-7,CASTGASGRATEQYF,TGTGCCAGCACTGGTGCTAGCGGGAGGGCCACCGAGCAGTACTTC
-,TRBV5-1,-,TRBJ1-6,CASRRGERDSPLHF,TGCGCCAGCAGACGCGGGGAGAGGGATTCACCCCTCCACTTT
-,TRBV5-1,-,TRBJ1-6,CASSLEGRDTSPLHF,TGCGCCAGCAGCTTGGAAGGGAGGGATACTTCACCCCTCCACTTT
TRBD2,TRBV25-1,-,TRBJ2-1,CASSYGGGYNEQFF,TGTGCCAGCTCTTACGGGGGGGGATACAATGAGCAGTTCTTC
-,TRBV2,few,TRBJ1-2,CASSTDGYGYTF,TGTGCCAGCAGTACCGACGGGTATGGCTACACCTTC
TRBD2,TRBV2,-,TRBJ2-1,CASRGDGRSSYNEQFF,TGTGCCAGCAGGGGGGACGGGAGGAGCTCCTACAATGAGCAGTTCTTC
TRBD2,TRBV4-1,-,TRBJ2-1,CASSQQLAGSYNEQFF,TGCGCCAGCAGCCAGCAACTAGCGGGATCATACAATGAGCAGTTCTTC
TRBD2,TRBV10-2,few,TRBJ2-5,CAKIAGGSTPRETQYF,TGCGCCAAAATAGCGGGAGGTTCAACCCCCCGGGAGACCCAGTACTTC
-,TRBV3-1/TRBV3-2,-,TRBJ1-4,CASSHRDTRNEKLFF,TGTGCCAGCAGCCATCGGGACACTCGAAACGAAAAACTGTTTTTT
-,TRBV15,-,TRBJ1-1,CATSRDLVRGEAFF,TGTGCCACCAGCAGAGATCTGGTACGGGGGGAAGCTTTCTTT